What follows are 20 T cell receptor beta chains derived from one specimen sequenced in a study of shared clonotypes between healthy human individuals (dated by TCRdb to 2018 to 2021). Library preparation employed the immunoSEQ multiplex PCR assay. TCRdb carries this immuneACCESS record with in-frame sequences only. Its versions omit some clonotypes, under half of them owing to an unresolved V gene in the studies checked, with the rest unexplained. A total of roughly 2,500,000 clones appear in this sample, approximately 93% of them only once. The ten largest clones take up 0.35% to 0.45% of the sample. The source material was naive CD4+ T cells from PBMCs. The cell subset or site label of this sample denotes: CD45RA+ positively selected. These receptors were taken from a man aged 18 to 30 in good health. Some clones in this sample may be carry-over from other donors' samples.

The chain has TRBV2 and TRBJ1-1; D remains ambiguous. The V gene lost 2 bases and the J gene lost 1 base, with 11 bases spanning the gap. The CDR3 is made up of 15 amino acids. Germline CDR1 is SNHLY and CDR2 is FYNNEI. CDR3 protein: CASSEMGLSNTEAFF. In DNA, the CDR3 is TGTGCCAGCAGTGAAATGGGCCTATCGAACACTGAAGCTTTCTTT.

A remark on this clone: The sample contains more than one DNA sequence encoding this CDR3. The J gene is TRBJ1-2, the V gene TRBV6-5; D call uncertain. Germline-derived CDR1 and CDR2 are MNHEY and SVGAGI. The CDR3 spans 14 residues. V lost 0 bases, J lost 3 bases, and 8 bases lay in between. The DNA of the CDR3 is TGTGCCAGCAGTTACTCTCGCAGAGACTATGGCTACACCTTC. It encodes CASSYSRRDYGYTF.

The chain couples TRBV5-1 to TRBJ1-5; no clear D gene. Germline CDR1 and CDR2: SGHRS and YFSETQ. The CDR3 has 15 amino acids. V lost 0 bases, J lost 8 bases, and 15 bases lay in between. The CDR3 sequence: CASSLGGVRGEPQHF. The CDR3 nucleotides read TGCGCCAGCAGCTTGGGCGGCGTCCGGGGTGAGCCCCAGCATTTT.

The CDR3, as DNA: TGTGCCAGCAGTTTCCTCGCGGCCCCGTTTAGCTACACCTTC. Translating gives CASSFLAAPFSYTF. The chain uses TRBV28 and TRBJ1-2; D uncertain. CDR1 and CDR2 (germline): MDHEN, SYDVKM. CDR3 length: 14 residues. V gave up 3 bases and J gave up 9 bases, with 17 bases separating them.

The V call is TRBV28, the J call TRBJ1-2; the D is unclear. The CDR3 runs to 13 residues. Trimming removed 5 bases at V and 5 bases at J, with 12 bases between. Germline values: CDR1 MDHEN, CDR2 SYDVKM. DNA for the CDR3: TGTGCCAGCAGTCCGTCGTCCCTGTATGGCTACACCTTC. Amino acids: CASSPSSLYGYTF.

The chain combines TRBV19 with TRBJ1-2, with a tentative D call TRBD1 (5 bases). CDR3 size: 13 residues. V dropped 5 bases and J dropped 8 bases, with 15 bases sitting between them. Germline CDR1 and CDR2: LNHDA and SQIVND (reference sequence). The CDR3 loop is CASSFSQGSGYTF. The CDR3 nucleotides read TGTGCCAGTAGTTTCAGCCAGGGTTCGGGCTACACCTTC. Filled out from reference TRBV19 and TRBJ1-2, the complete variable domain reads DGGITQSPKYLFRKEGQNVTLSCEQNLNHDAMYWYRQDPGQGLRLIYYSQIVNDFQKGDIAEGYSVSREKKESFPLTVTSAQKNPTAFYLCASSFSQGSGYTFGSGTRLTVV.

In the case of this clone: Other nucleotide sequences in the sample specify the same CDR3. The V call is TRBV5-6, the J call TRBJ2-7, with TRBD1 as a possible D gene (6 bases). The CDR3 has 14 amino acids. Germline assignment: CDR1 SGHDT and CDR2 YYEEEE. Trimming pared 2 bases from V and 0 bases from J, leaving 9 bases between. The chain's CDR3 is CASSFDRISYEQYF. For the CDR3, the DNA is TGTGCCAGCAGCTTTGACAGGATCTCCTACGAGCAGTACTTC.

This clone was seen once. The gene calls are TRBV28 and TRBJ2-3, with D uncertain. This CDR3 contains 15 residues. The V gene's germline CDR1 is MDHEN and CDR2 SYDVKM. The V end lost 2 bases, the J end lost 1 base, and 10 bases lay between the germline ends. Here the CDR3 reads CASSLKAGGTDTQYF. The CDR3 bases are TGTGCCAGCAGTTTAAAGGCTGGGGGCACAGATACGCAGTATTTT.

The chain couples TRBV27 to TRBJ2-1, with TRBD2 as a possible D gene (5 bases). Germline CDR1 is MNHEY and CDR2 is SMNVEV (reference sequence). This CDR3 has 16 amino acids. Deletions cut 4 bases from V and 4 bases from J, with 17 bases between. The CDR3 protein is CASSSLLAEAYNEQFF. CDR3 in DNA: TGTGCCAGCAGTTCCCTGCTAGCAGAAGCATACAATGAGCAGTTCTTC.

The V gene is TRBV6-5, the J gene TRBJ2-7, with D possibly matching TRBD1 (5 bases). V lost 2 bases to trimming and J lost 0 bases, with 11 bases between them. CDR1 and CDR2 from the germline V gene are MNHEY and SVGAGI. The CDR3 extends over 15 amino acids. The CDR3 DNA follows: TGTGCCAGCAGTTACGGGGCCCCCCCCTCCTACGAGCAGTACTTC. Protein product: CASSYGAPPSYEQYF.

The V gene is TRBV7-3, the J gene TRBJ1-1; D gene unclear. The CDR3 loop spans 15 amino acids. Germline assignment: CDR1 SGHTA and CDR2 FQGTGA. V lost 3 bases and J lost 10, with 21 bases in between. CDR3 nucleotides: TGTGCCAGCAGCTTGGGAGTCGCAGAGCCCTCCGGAGCTTTCTTT. It codes for CASSLGVAEPSGAFF.

This clone appeared a single time. The chain uses TRBV28 and TRBJ1-1; D possibly corresponds to TRBD1 (5 bases). In germline, CDR1 is MDHEN, CDR2 SYDVKM. The CDR3 contains 13 residues. V lost 3 bases, J lost 5 bases, and 10 bases lay in between. The CDR3 region has the DNA TGTGCCAGCAGTTTCGGGGGTTGGACTGAAGCTTTCTTT. Protein product: CASSFGGWTEAFF.

To note about this clone: At one boundary the junction diverges from the germline segment, which might be a read error. The V gene is TRBV28, the J gene TRBJ1-4; no firm D call. The CDR3 length is 15 residues. Germline V gene data show CDR1 as MDHEN and CDR2 as SYDVKM. In nucleotides, the CDR3 is TGTACCAGCAGCCCCAGAGGACTCCCCAATGAAAAACTGTTTTTT. Translated: CTSSPRGLPNEKLFF.

The V call is TRBV5-1, the J call TRBJ2-7; D might be TRBD1 (6 bases). The CDR3 contains 14 residues. With 1 base removed from V and 2 bases from J, the gap between germline ends came to 10 bases. Germline-derived CDR1 and CDR2 are SGHRS and YFSETQ. The CDR3 protein is CASSLRQETYEQYF. Written as DNA, the CDR3 is TGCGCCAGCAGCTTGAGACAGGAGACCTACGAGCAGTACTTC.

CDR3 region: CASSRPGQANYGYTF. As DNA, the CDR3 is TGCGCCAGCAGCCGTCCGGGACAGGCAAACTATGGCTACACCTTC. V and J are TRBV4-1 and TRBJ1-2, with 8 bases that match TRBD1. The CDR3 contains 15 residues. The junction had 6 bases not matched to a gene; V was cut back by 4 bases and J by 2 bases. Germline V gene sequence: CDR1 MGHRA, CDR2 YSYEKL.

V gene TRBV10-1 combines with J gene TRBJ2-7; 14 nucleotides line up with TRBD2. V was clipped by 11 bases and J by 3 bases; unmatched bases: 3. Germline V gives CDR1 WNHNN, CDR2 SYGVQD (reference sequence). There are 13 residues in the CDR3. The CDR3 region is CAGTSGSLYEQYF. The DNA of the CDR3 is TGCGCCGGGACTAGCGGGAGCCTCTACGAGCAGTACTTC.

The V call is TRBV5-1, the J call TRBJ2-2, with a possible D match to TRBD1 (6 bases). Germline CDR1 and CDR2: SGHRS and YFSETQ. The CDR3 contains 15 residues. V was clipped by 4 bases and J by 4 bases, with 14 bases between them. CDR3 bases: TGCGCCAGCAGCCCTCAGGGGCAGAGCACCGGGGAGCTGTTTTTT. Encoded protein: CASSPQGQSTGELFF. The full variable domain, completed using reference TRBV5-1 and TRBJ2-2, is KAGVTQTPRYLIKTRGQQVTLSCSPISGHRSVSWYQQTPGQGLQFLFEYFSETQRNKGNFPGRFSGRQFSNSRSEMNVSTLELGDSALYLCASSPQGQSTGELFFGEGSRLTVL.

The chain has TRBV14 and TRBJ2-3; 8 nucleotides agree with TRBD1. The CDR3 is 16 residues long. Germline V gene lookup returns CDR1 SGHDN and CDR2 FVKESK. With 1 base clipped from V and 8 bases from J, the junction kept 11 bases outside the gene matches. The DNA for the CDR3 is TGTGCCAGCAGCCAAGGGCAGGGGGCGATGTATGGTACGCAGTATTTT. Residues: CASSQGQGAMYGTQYF.

V is TRBV6-5 and J is TRBJ2-2; tentative D call: TRBD1 (6 bases). The CDR3 has 14 amino acids. Germline-derived CDR1 and CDR2 are MNHEY and SVGAGI. V was pared by 6 bases and J by 5 bases, with 13 bases between. The CDR3 DNA reads TGTGCCAGCAGAAAAGGGACACCAACCGGGGAGCTGTTTTTT. Amino acid sequence: CASRKGTPTGELFF.

The chain joins TRBV6-6 to TRBJ2-3; maybe TRBD2 (5 bases). The CDR3 is 14 residues long. Germline CDR1 MNHNY, CDR2 SVGAGI (reference sequence). V lost 8 bases to trimming and J lost 0 bases, with 12 bases between them. Written as DNA, the CDR3 is TGTGCCAGCTCCACGAGGGAAAGCACAGATACGCAGTATTTT. It encodes CASSTRESTDTQYF.